This T cell receptor (beta chain) stems from a study of shared clonotypes between healthy human individuals. The investigators split CD4+ cells into a CD45RA+ naive subset and a CD45RA-negative memory subset. Several immunoSEQ plates held equal portions of the genomic DNA taken from each subset. Libraries were prepared by immunoSEQ multiplex PCR; TCRdb keeps only in-frame clonotypes and omits some of them. The sample gives about 2.4 million clones, over 85% of which show up once; 0.13% to 0.15% is in the top ten. CDR3 size: 15 residues. Germline V gene sequence: CDR1 MNHEY, CDR2 SVGAGI. Losses at the gene ends were 7 bases for V and 5 bases for J; bases not matched to a gene: 8.

The chain is built from TRBV6-5 and TRBJ2-5; the match to TRBD2 covers 12 bases. Specimen: naive CD4+ T cells sorted from blood. Subset denoted: CD45RA+ positively selected. The TCR was taken from a man between 18 and 35 years old in good health. For the CDR3, the DNA is TGTGCCAGCACCAACCTAGCGGGAGGGGGCGAGACCCAGTACTTC. This codes for CASTNLAGGGETQYF.